The 5 T cell receptor beta chains presented below share a single source sample, sequenced in a study of neurological immune-mediated disorders. Via MiXCR, TCRdb re-called the 5' RACE reads, giving one row per CDR3 protein. Of 65,000 to 80,000 distinct CDR3 sequences listed, about 5% are singletons. Material: PBMCs. Source of these receptors: a woman in her 70s with multiple sclerosis.

This clonotype was found many times. The rearrangement links TRBV5-5 to TRBJ2-1; D is perhaps TRBD1 (7 bases). The germline V gene encodes CDR1 SGHKS and CDR2 YYEKEE (reference sequence). CDR3 size: 16 residues. Trimming shortened V by 6 bases and J by 5 bases, and 21 bases separated the two germline ends. Here the CDR3 reads CASTRRGDSTDNEQFF. The CDR3 DNA reads as TGTGCCAGCACCAGGAGGGGGGACAGCACCGACAATGAGCAGTTCTTC.

The table lists this clonotype with many counts. The chain has TRBV6-2 or TRBV6-3 and TRBJ1-5; D is possibly TRBD1 (5 bases). CDR1 MNHEY and CDR2 SVGEGT come from the germline V gene. The CDR3 covers 14 residues. The V end lost 3 bases, the J end lost 4 bases, and 10 bases lay between the germline ends. CDR3 amino acids: CASSYDSFNQPQHF. The CDR3 nucleotides are TGTGCCAGCAGTTATGACAGTTTTAATCAGCCCCAGCATTTT.

There are many counts of this clonotype. V and J are TRBV12-3 or TRBV12-4 and TRBJ1-2; 8 bases map to TRBD1. The V segment lost 6 bases and the J segment 8 bases; nucleotides outside the gene matches: 11. This CDR3 is built from 14 residues. The CDR3 nucleotides read TGTGCCAGCAGCTCATCAGACAGGGGCGGCGGCTACACCTTC. This translates into CASSSSDRGGGYTF.

The CDR3 nucleotides are TGCAGTGCTAACCTGGGACAGGGGATAGATTCACCCCTCCACTTT. Its translation is CSANLGQGIDSPLHF. The chain is built from TRBV20-1 and TRBJ1-6; the match to TRBD1 covers 10 bases. V gave up 4 bases and J gave up 8 bases; unmatched junction bases: 8. Germline V gene sequence: CDR1 DFQATT, CDR2 SNEGSKA (reference sequence). This CDR3 is built from 15 residues.

This clonotype came up many times. The chain joins TRBV7-2 to TRBJ1-2; D is unclear. Germline V lookup: CDR1 SGHTA, CDR2 FQGNSA. The CDR3 is 13 residues long. Trimming took off 3 bases at V and 7 bases at J, with 12 bases between the two ends. Here the CDR3 DNA reads TGTGCCAGCAGCTTCCAGGAGGGAGGTGGCTACACCTTC. It is translated as CASSFQEGGGYTF. Full variable domain (missing parts from reference TRBV7-2 and TRBJ1-2): GAGVSQSPSNKVTEKGKDVELRCDPISGHTALYWYRQSLGQGLEFLIYFQGNSAPDKSGLPSDRFSAERTGGSVSTLTIQRTQQEDSAVYLCASSFQEGGGYTFGSGTRLTVV.